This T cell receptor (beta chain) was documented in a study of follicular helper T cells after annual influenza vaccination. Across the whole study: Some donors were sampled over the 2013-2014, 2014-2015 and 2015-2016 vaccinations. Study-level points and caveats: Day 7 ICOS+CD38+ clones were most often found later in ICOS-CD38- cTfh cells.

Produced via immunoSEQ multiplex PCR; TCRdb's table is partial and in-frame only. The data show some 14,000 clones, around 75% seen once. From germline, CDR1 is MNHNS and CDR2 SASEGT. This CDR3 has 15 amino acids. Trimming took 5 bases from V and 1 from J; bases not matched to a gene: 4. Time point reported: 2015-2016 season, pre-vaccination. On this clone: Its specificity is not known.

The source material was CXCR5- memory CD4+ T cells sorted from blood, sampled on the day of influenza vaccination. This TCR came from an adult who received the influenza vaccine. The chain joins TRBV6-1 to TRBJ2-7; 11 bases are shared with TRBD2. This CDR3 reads CASSSSGGKSYEQYF. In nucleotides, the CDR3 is TGTGCCAGCAGTTCTAGCGGGGGGAAGTCCTACGAGCAGTACTTC.